This note documents a single T cell receptor beta chain sequence. Its antigen is as yet unknown. With UMI labels, 5' RACE was used to prepare the TRB cDNA libraries. TCRdb processed the 5' RACE reads again and assigns one entry to each CDR3 protein, with no DNA. This sample contains around 41,000 distinct CDR3 sequences. This CDR3 contains 16 residues. Looked up from germline, CDR1 is LGHNA and CDR2 is YNFKEQ. The sample originates from a study of CXCR3-negative and CXCR3-positive naive CD8 T cells. The wider study: The dataset comprises some 130 million TRB reads in total, with about 1.5 +/- 0.3 million reads per library. Overall study findings and caveats: Sequencing showed both naive subsets with comparably high diversity, and memory CD8+ cells much lower. Naive subsets did not differ in surface CD5, and the authors estimated TCR strength using properties of the TRB CDR3. The TRBV-TRBJ usage of naive CXCR3-negative and CXCR3-positive cells was similar, but that of memory cells differed.

This receptor was obtained from a human donor in good health. Some clones in this sample may be carry-over from other donors' samples. The sample comprised memory CD8+ T cells from blood. The chain recombines TRBV4-2 with TRBJ2-2; with no DNA, the TCRdb D assignment of TRBD2 cannot be verified. This CDR3 is CASSQDGSGGAGELFF.